One sample yielded the 13 T cell receptor beta chains listed below, sequenced in a study of blood T cells in healthy people across ages. Using a J-beta primer mix together with a sample-barcoded 5' primer, a second PCR was run for about 6 to 11 cycles. TCRdb re-called the 5' RACE reads through MiXCR, storing one row per CDR3 protein. The data show hundreds of thousands of distinct CDR3 sequences, with roughly 21% seen just once and roughly 3.6% held by the top ten. Sequenced: blood. These TCRs come from a man aged 65 to 85 in good health.

The CDR3 spells CASSLGTGRYEQYF. The CDR3 DNA sequence: TGCGCCAGCAGCTTGGGGACTGGACGCTACGAGCAGTACTTC. The gene calls are TRBV5-1 and TRBJ2-7; D is possibly TRBD2 (5 bases). This CDR3 is built from 14 residues. Germline V gene sequence: CDR1 SGHRS, CDR2 YFSETQ. V was trimmed by 0 bases and J by 3 bases, leaving 10 bases between them.

A remark on this clonotype: This is likely a read error, given that the CDR3 carries no conserved phenylalanine or tryptophan at its end. The DNA is omitted, as the CDR3 cannot be located on it reliably, and the CDR3 follows TCRdb's listing. The chain recombines TRBV12-3 or TRBV12-4 with TRBJ2-3. Including both end residues, the CDR3 is 12 amino acids long. This chain's CDR3 is CASSESTDAQYS.

This clonotype showed up just a few times. V is TRBV6-4 and J is TRBJ2-5; 7 bases map to TRBD1. The V gene end was trimmed by 0 bases and the J gene end by 13 bases; junction bases not matched to a gene: 5. The CDR3 has 12 residues. Germline values: CDR1 MRHNA, CDR2 SNTAGT. CDR3 amino acids: CASSDSTGRWYF. CDR3 nucleotides: TGTGCCAGCAGTGACTCGACAGGGCGGTGGTACTTC.

The table lists this clonotype with a few counts. V and J are TRBV3-1 and TRBJ2-1; TRBD2 matches at 8 bases. The CDR3 covers 15 residues. After removal of 4 bases from V and 8 bases from J, the junction contained 10 bases not matched to a gene. CDR1 is LGHDT and CDR2 is YNNKEL in the germline V gene (reference sequence). The CDR3 DNA follows: TGTGCCAGCAGCCCCACAGCGGGAGTAGTATATGAGCAGTTCTTC. Translating it yields CASSPTAGVVYEQFF.

This clonotype has just a few counts. The J gene is TRBJ1-5, the V gene TRBV6-1; tentatively, D is TRBD1 (5 bases). The CDR3 has 16 residues. Trimming removed 5 bases from V and 0 bases from J, with 14 bases in between. CDR1 is MNHNS and CDR2 is SASEGT in the germline V gene. The CDR3 nucleotides read TGTGCCAGCAGTCCGCTGGGACGGTCTAGCAATCAGCCCCAGCATTTT. Translating it yields CASSPLGRSSNQPQHF.

V and J are TRBV10-3 and TRBJ2-5; 8 nucleotides agree with TRBD1. J lost 1 base, V lost 11 bases, and 6 bases had no gene match. In germline, CDR1 is ENHRY, CDR2 SYGVKD. The CDR3 is made up of 13 amino acids. The CDR3 DNA reads TGTGCCTCCGTCGGACAGGGCCAAGAGACCCAGTACTTC. It translates to CASVGQGQETQYF.

This clonotype has just a few counts. CDR3 protein: CASSQAEGWKTQYF. The CDR3 DNA reads as TGTGCCAGCAGCCAAGCGGAGGGGTGGAAGACCCAGTACTTC. The chain carries TRBV3-1 and TRBJ2-5; tentative D call: TRBD2 (6 bases). Germline V gene data show CDR1 as LGHDT and CDR2 as YNNKEL (reference sequence). The CDR3 spans 14 residues. The V end lost 1 base, the J end lost 6 bases, and 12 bases lay between the germline ends.

V is TRBV5-1 and J is TRBJ1-3; the D gene is possibly TRBD1 (6 bases). Trimming pared 0 bases from V and 2 bases from J, leaving 9 bases between. The CDR3 consists of 15 residues. Germline loops: CDR1 SGHRS, CDR2 YFSETQ. The CDR3 is CASSLEAGAGNTIYF. The CDR3 bases are TGCGCCAGCAGCTTGGAGGCAGGGGCTGGAAACACCATATATTTT.

This rearrangement joins TRBV28 to TRBJ2-1; TRBD2 aligns across 7 bases. The CDR3 runs 15 residues. V lost 3 bases, J lost 3 bases, and 5 bases stayed unmatched. Germline CDR1 is MDHEN and CDR2 is SYDVKM. CDR3 nucleotides: TGTGCCAGCAGTTTTCTCACTAGCGACTACAATGAGCAGTTCTTC. Encoded protein: CASSFLTSDYNEQFF.

The rearrangement joins TRBV7-2 to TRBJ1-3; D possibly corresponds to TRBD1 (5 bases). This CDR3 is built from 17 residues. Trimming took 1 base from V and 0 from J, leaving 13 bases between them. Germline V CDR1 and CDR2: SGHTA, FQGNSA. Here the CDR3 reads CASSLEAQGYSGNTIYF. CDR3 nucleotides: TGTGCCAGCAGCTTAGAGGCGCAGGGCTACTCTGGAAACACCATATATTTT.

This clonotype was recorded a few times. The chain is built from TRBV7-9 and TRBJ2-5; 11 bases agree with TRBD1. The CDR3 totals 17 residues. Germline-derived CDR1 and CDR2 are SEHNR and FQNEAQ (reference sequence). V lost 5 bases and J lost 2; bases outside the gene matches: 10. Here the CDR3 reads CASSPGDRGAPQETQYF. The CDR3 coding sequence is TGTGCCAGCAGCCCAGGGGACAGGGGGGCCCCTCAAGAGACCCAGTACTTC. The full variable domain, rest sourced from reference TRBV7-9 and TRBJ2-5, is DTGVSQNPRHKITKRGQNVTFRCDPISEHNRLYWYRQTLGQGPEFLTYFQNEAQLEKSRLLSDRFSAERPKGSFSTLEIQRTEQGDSAMYLCASSPGDRGAPQETQYFGPGTRLLVL.

This clonotype turned up a few times. The chain links TRBV12-3 or TRBV12-4 to TRBJ1-2, with D unresolved. There are 14 residues in the CDR3. Between the trimmed V and J ends, which lost 3 bases and 6 bases, there was a span of 14 bases. DNA for the CDR3: TGTGCCAGCAGTTTTGGCGGGTCTAAGAATGGCTACACCTTC. Its translation is CASSFGGSKNGYTF.

This clonotype was counted a few times. The chain is built from TRBV18 and TRBJ2-7; 7 bases agree with TRBD1. V lost 5 bases to trimming and J lost 4 bases; unmatched junction nucleotides: 5. The CDR3 runs to 13 residues. The germline V gene encodes CDR1 KGHSH and CDR2 LQKENI. The CDR3 sequence is CASSATGKYEQYF. In DNA, the CDR3 is TGTGCCAGCTCAGCGACAGGGAAATACGAGCAGTACTTC. The whole variable domain, remainder taken from reference TRBV18 and TRBJ2-7, is NAGVMQNPRHLVRRRGQEARLRCSPMKGHSHVYWYRQLPEEGLKFMVYLQKENIIDESGMPKERFSAEFPKEGPSILRIQQVVRGDSAAYFCASSATGKYEQYFGPGTRLTVT.